The clone carrying this T cell receptor beta chain occurred many times. As yet, its antigen is unknown. TCRdb re-called the multiplex PCR reads through MiXCR, storing one row per CDR3 protein. The sample contains under 150,000 distinct CDR3 sequences, approximately 20% of which appear only once. The source of the sample is a study of breast tumors, draining lymph nodes, adjacent tissues. General study results and limits: Data fit most tumor T cells coming from lymph node, expanding in tumor. Tumor T cell lymph node origin was a supported hypothesis, not proven.

Axillary draining lymph nodes of breast cancer patients supplied the node samples. The CDR3 loop spans 14 amino acids. V was trimmed by 3 bases and J by 0 bases, leaving 7 bases between them. The receptor comes from a female donor with breast cancer. Some clones in this sample may be carry-over from other donors' samples. This sequence joins TRBV12-3 or TRBV12-4 and TRBJ2-3; D is unresolved. The sample comprised axillary lymph node tissue. The CDR3 nucleotides read TGTGCCAGCAGTTTTAAGCTGAGCACAGATACGCAGTATTTT. Translated: CASSFKLSTDTQYF.